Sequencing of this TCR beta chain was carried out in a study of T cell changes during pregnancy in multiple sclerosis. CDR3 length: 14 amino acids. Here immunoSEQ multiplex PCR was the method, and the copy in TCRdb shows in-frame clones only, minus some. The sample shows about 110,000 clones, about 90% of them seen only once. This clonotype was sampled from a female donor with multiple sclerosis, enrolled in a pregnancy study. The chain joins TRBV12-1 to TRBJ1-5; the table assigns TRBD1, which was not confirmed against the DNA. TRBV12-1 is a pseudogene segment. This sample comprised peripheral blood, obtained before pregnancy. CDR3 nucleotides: TGTGCCAGCAGCTTAGCAGGGCAGGCTCAGCCCCAGCATTTT. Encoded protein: CASSLAGQAQPQHF.